This TCR beta chain is from a study of CD4 T cell repertoires and nickel (dated by TCRdb to 2020 to 2021). Library preparation employed RT-PCR. The reads were generated on an Illumina MiSeq. The public reads were quality trimmed at Q25 with fastp and then assembled into clones with MiXCR by TCRdb, keeping productive beta chains. One record per CDR3 amino acid sequence lists the most common genes and DNA. A total of more than 350 distinct CDR3 sequences appear in this sample, roughly 50% of them only once. In total, the top ten clones hold about 11% of the sample. With respect to this clonotype: Its recognized antigen is unknown. There are no base qualities to consult, and no much larger clone falls within one base.

From its cysteine to its phenylalanine, the CDR3 spans 13 amino acids. CDR3 DNA is the only sequence kept; it has 39 bases, read in frame from the first base. Trimming removed 3 bases from V and 3 bases from J, leaving 8 bases between the germline ends. The germline V gene encodes CDR1 LGHDT and CDR2 YNNKEL (reference sequence). The chain uses TRBV3-1 and TRBJ1-2, with the D gene uncertain. The sequenced material came from CD4+ T cells from blood, not recorded whether cultured. The source of this sequence is a human donor in a nickel allergy study, with or without nickel allergy (not recorded which). It is not recorded whether this sample comes from one donor or several. At the DNA level, the sequence is TGTGCCAGCAGCCATCTGAGGGACTATGGCTACACCTTC. This translates into CASSHLRDYGYTF.